This T cell receptor beta chain was sequenced for a study of blood T cell repertoires in COVID-19 (dated by TCRdb to 2020 to 2022). With respect to the entire study: Samples covering the acute and convalescent phases of COVID-19 were provided by collaborators in the United States, Italy and Spain. Where HLA class I and class II types were available, the types were taken from metadata supplied by the sample provider, not from assay-based typing. The samples were drawn from two sources: the first 160 participants of the ongoing ImmuneRACE study, and fewer than 1,500 subjects contributed by 6 global collaborators. A freely available public database, intended as a resource for researchers studying the immune response to SARS-CoV-2, is where the repertoires were released. The prospective study material was composed of cDNA or gDNA derived from T cells, B-cell-depleted T cells, or PBMCs. Subjects who had been exposed to COVID-19, were actively infected with it, or had recovered from it provided the deeply sampled blood TCRbeta repertoires that made up the dataset. A de-identified subject ID, COVID-19 status, age in years and sex were almost always included in the sample metadata. The research as a whole found: How much clinical and demographic metadata was included differed by source and by participant, and the metadata was provided uncurated.

Its CDR3 holds 13 amino acids, cysteine through phenylalanine. Of all the DNA, just the CDR3 is kept, 39 bases in frame from base 1. Trimming removed 3 bases from V and 3 bases from J; the gene matches leave 2 bases unexplained. For CDR1 and CDR2, the germline V gene lists SGDLS and YYNGEE. Comments on this clone: Its target antigen remains unknown. One base away there is no much larger clone; base qualities are not given.

One collaborating source in Seattle enrolled patients while the patients were actively infected and followed the patients over time throughout the course of disease. The collaborating institutions used their own protocols to collect whole blood in K2EDTA tubes. For TCRbeta analysis, collaborator samples were shipped as frozen whole blood, as isolated PBMCs, or as DNA extracted from either sample type. The immunoSEQ Assay, a bias-controlled multiplex PCR, was used to amplify TCRbeta CDR3 regions from genomic DNA. The study's own analysis went as follows. Nucleated cell counts per sample were estimated from amplification of reference gene primers within the assay. To quantify the absolute abundance of each unique TCRbeta CDR3 rearrangement, sequence reads were collapsed and filtered. Productive Simpson clonality was computed per sample as the square root of Simpson's diversity index over productive rearrangements. The clones in this table, taken by TCRdb from immuneACCESS, are in-frame only. Not every clone is retained; where verified, under half of the shortfall comes from an unresolved V gene, and the cause of the rest is unknown. The V and J calls and clone size are taken from that table; D and trimming were inferred from the DNA. This sample comprises 95,000 or so clones, more than 80% of them detected only once. The ten largest account for around 5% of the sample.

Sequenced: peripheral blood. This sequence originates from an older man with COVID-19, enrolled during active disease. The rearrangement joined TRBV9 to TRBJ1-1; 7 junctional bases match TRBD1. The sequenced DNA is TGTGCCAGCAGCGCAGGGACAGACACTGAAGCTTTCTTT. The resulting protein is CASSAGTDTEAFF.